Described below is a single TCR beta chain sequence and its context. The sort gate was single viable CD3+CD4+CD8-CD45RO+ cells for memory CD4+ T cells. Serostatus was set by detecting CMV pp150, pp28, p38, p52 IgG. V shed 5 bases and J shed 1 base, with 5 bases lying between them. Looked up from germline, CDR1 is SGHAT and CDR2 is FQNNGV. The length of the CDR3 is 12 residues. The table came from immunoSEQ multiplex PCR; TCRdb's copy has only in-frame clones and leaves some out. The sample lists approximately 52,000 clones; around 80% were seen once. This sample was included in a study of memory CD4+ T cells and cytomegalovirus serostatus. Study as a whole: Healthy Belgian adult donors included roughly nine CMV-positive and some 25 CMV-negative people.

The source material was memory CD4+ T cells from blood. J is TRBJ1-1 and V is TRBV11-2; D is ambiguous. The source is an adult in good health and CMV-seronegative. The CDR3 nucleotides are TGTGCCAGCAGCCGGAAGAACACTGAAGCTTTCTTT. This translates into CASSRKNTEAFF.